This TCR beta chain was identified in a study of cytomegalovirus exposure and HLA in healthy donors. Looked up from germline, CDR1 is GTSNPN and CDR2 is SVGIG (reference sequence). Deletions cut 6 bases from V and 8 bases from J, with 11 bases between. The CDR3 spans 12 residues. Measured with immunoSEQ multiplex PCR; TCRdb has only the in-frame clones, and not every one. The data contain 110,000 to 150,000 clones, 94% of them singletons. The receptor was derived from a man between 18 and 35 years old in good health and CMV-seropositive. The rearrangement joins TRBV30 to TRBJ1-6; D remains ambiguous. The sequencing sample was made of PBMCs. The CDR3 protein is CACQREDSPLHF. CDR3 sequence (DNA): TGTGCCTGTCAAAGGGAGGATTCACCCCTCCACTTT.